Listed below are T cell receptor beta chains from one sample, sequenced in a study of control samples from healthy donors and cancer patients. Generated by immunoSEQ multiplex PCR, the TCRdb table keeps only in-frame clones and is missing some. Here the sample table reports approximately 190,000 clones. Sequenced sample: blood. The receptors here all came from a woman in her thirties in good health. Each CDR3 is given with its conserved first and last residue. D genes are given only for firm matches.

length,D,J,V,DNA,CDR3
14,NA,TRBJ1-1,TRBV5-6,TGTGCCAGCAGCCCCCTGGGCCGCCGGGAAAAGGCTTTCTTT,CASSPLGRREKAFF
14,NA,TRBJ1-3,TRBV13,TGTGCCAGCAGCTTAAGTGGATCTGGAAACACCATATATTTT,CASSLSGSGNTIYF
14,NA,TRBJ2-2,TRBV4-2,TGTGCCAGCAACCCAGCGGACCGTTTCGGGGAGCTGTTTTTT,CASNPADRFGELFF
16,NA,TRBJ2-2,TRBV5-6,TGTGCCAGCAGCTGGAGGGCCAGATACAACACCGGGGAGCTGTTTTTT,CASSWRARYNTGELFF
13,NA,TRBJ2-7,TRBV7-2,TGTGCCAGCAGCTTCTCGGTGGCTTGGGAGCAGTACTTC,CASSFSVAWEQYF
14,NA,TRBJ1-1,TRBV11-2,TGTGCCAGCAGATCACAGGGAGGCGGGACTGAAGCTTTCTTT,CASRSQGGGTEAFF
13,NA,TRBJ2-2,TRBV3-1/TRBV3-2,TGTGCCAGCAGCCAAGTCATCGCCGGGGAGCTGTTTTTT,CASSQVIAGELFF
15,NA,TRBJ2-6,TRBV28,TGTGCCAGCAGGCCCGGGACCTCTGGGGCCAACGTCCTGACTTTC,CASRPGTSGANVLTF
17,NA,TRBJ1-5,TRBV4-2,TGTGCCAGCAGCCAAGATTGGGGGGGGGCTACGAATCAGCCCCAGCATTTT,CASSQDWGGATNQPQHF
15,NA,TRBJ2-4,TRBV28,TGTGCCAGCAGTTCACCTTCTAGCGCATCGGGCATTCAGTACTTC,CASSSPSSASGIQYF
12,NA,TRBJ2-7,TRBV11-2,TGTGCCACCAGGGGCAGAGAACTCGAGCAGTACTTC,CATRGRELEQYF
14,TRBD1,TRBJ1-2,TRBV27,TGTGCCAGCAGTTTTTCAGGGGGTGACTATGGCTACACCTTC,CASSFSGGDYGYTF
14,TRBD1,TRBJ1-4,TRBV5-1,TGCGCCAGCAGCGAGACAGGGACAAATGAAAAACTGTTTTTT,CASSETGTNEKLFF
12,NA,TRBJ2-7,TRBV5-1,TGCGCCAGCAGCTTGGATGCCTACGAGCAGTACTTC,CASSLDAYEQYF
11,TRBD1,TRBJ1-1,TRBV20-1,TGCAGTGCCCCCCTGGACAGGGAAGCTTTCTTT,CSAPLDREAFF
17,TRBD1,TRBJ1-1,TRBV7-9,TGTGCCAGCAGACCATTCCGGGACAGGGAAAAGAACACTGAAGCTTTCTTT,CASRPFRDREKNTEAFF
15,TRBD1,TRBJ2-7,TRBV6-2/TRBV6-3,TGTGCCAGCAGTTACGGGGGACAGGTCATACGCGAGCAGTACTTC,CASSYGGQVIREQYF
15,TRBD2,TRBJ2-3,TRBV6-4,TGTGCCAGCAGTGAGAGCGGGGCAAGCACAGATACGCAGTATTTT,CASSESGASTDTQYF
16,NA,TRBJ1-3,TRBV4-1,TGCGCCAGCAGCCAAGGGGCCGCCTACTCTGGAAACACCATATATTTT,CASSQGAAYSGNTIYF
13,NA,TRBJ1-1,TRBV7-9,TGTGCCAGCAGCCTTGGGACTAACACTGAAGCTTTCTTT,CASSLGTNTEAFF
14,NA,TRBJ1-1,TRBV18,TGTGCCAGCTCACCCCCGAGCCGGGACACTGAAGCTTTCTTT,CASSPPSRDTEAFF
18,TRBD1,TRBJ1-1,TRBV5-4,TGTGCCAGCAGCCCTAAGGGACAGGGGGTGAAAAGGAACACTGAAGCTTTCTTT,CASSPKGQGVKRNTEAFF